Only one count was recorded for the clone carrying this T cell receptor (beta chain). The data originate from a study of cytomegalovirus exposure and HLA in healthy donors. This CDR3 region has 12 residues. The germline V gene has CDR1 MDHEN and CDR2 SYDVKM. With 4 bases removed from V and 6 bases from J, the gap between germline ends came to 7 bases. PCR used 60 Vbeta primers and 13 Jbeta primers. The method was immunoSEQ multiplex PCR; TCRdb's version includes in-frame clones alone and lacks a portion of them. The sample consists of under 150,000 clones, roughly 80% of them appearing once. The clonotype originates from a woman in her fifties or sixties in good health and CMV-seropositive. The chain employs TRBV28 and TRBJ1-5; D gene uncertain. Source material: PBMCs. The CDR3 here is CASSSFLQPQHF. The CDR3, as DNA: TGTGCCAGCAGTTCCTTTCTTCAGCCCCAGCATTTT.